A single sample gave rise to the 9 T cell receptor beta chains below, sequenced in a study of T cell changes during pregnancy in multiple sclerosis. This table comes from immunoSEQ multiplex PCR, and its TCRdb copy is limited to in-frame clones, with some not included. The sample has approximately 46,000 clones, about 91% seen once. Sequences were derived from CD8+ T cells from peripheral blood mononuclear cells, sampled after pregnancy. Every receptor here comes from a female donor with multiple sclerosis, enrolled in a pregnancy study.

The genes are TRBV7-6 and TRBJ2-1; 7 positions match TRBD2. Germline V gene sequence: CDR1 SGHVS, CDR2 FNYEAQ. The ends lost 2 bases at V and 9 bases at J; junction bases unmatched: 10. The CDR3 is 15 residues long. The CDR3 sequence is CASSLLRELVGEQFF. CDR3 bases: TGTGCCAGCAGCTTATTGCGGGAGCTGGTCGGTGAGCAGTTCTTC. Supplemented by reference TRBV7-6 and TRBJ2-1, the full variable domain reads GAGVSQSPRYKVTKRGQDVALRCDPISGHVSLYWYRQALGQGPEFLTYFNYEAQQDKSGLPNDRFSAERPEGSISTLTIQRTEQRDSAMYRCASSLLRELVGEQFFGPGTRLTVL.

The rearrangement uses TRBV7-9 and TRBJ2-3, with D maybe TRBD1 (6 bases). Germline CDR1 SEHNR, CDR2 FQNEAQ (reference sequence). CDR3 length: 15 residues. V was pared by 3 bases and J by 7 bases, with 17 bases between. The CDR3: CASSLGAPVVNTQYF. CDR3 coding DNA: TGTGCCAGCAGCTTGGGGGCCCCGGTCGTAAATACGCAGTATTTT.

The chain employs TRBV10-3 and TRBJ1-2; a weak D match, TRBD1 (5 bases). The ends were cut back, 0 bases at V and 5 bases at J, with 13 bases in the middle. In germline, CDR1 is ENHRY, CDR2 SYGVKD. This CDR3 region has 15 residues. CDR3 bases: TGTGCCATCAGTGAGTCGAATAGGGAGGGGTATGGCTACACCTTC. Amino acids: CAISESNREGYGYTF.

This chain links TRBV5-6 with TRBJ1-1, with D unresolved. The length of the CDR3 is 13 residues. Per the germline V gene, CDR1 is SGHDT and CDR2 is YYEEEE. With 3 bases removed from V and 3 bases from J, the gap between germline ends came to 9 bases. The chain's CDR3 is CASSSGVYTEAFF. The CDR3 nucleotides read TGTGCCAGCAGCTCCGGGGTCTACACTGAAGCTTTCTTT. Full variable domain (missing parts from reference TRBV5-6 and TRBJ1-1): DAGVTQSPTHLIKTRGQQVTLRCSPKSGHDTVSWYQQALGQGPQFIFQYYEEEERQRGNFPDRFSGHQFPNYSSELNVNALLLGDSALYLCASSSGVYTEAFFGQGTRLTVV.

This clone has more than one count but fewer than ten. The chain uses TRBV2 and TRBJ1-5; 7 positions match TRBD1. This CDR3 comprises 16 residues. Per the germline V gene, CDR1 is SNHLY and CDR2 is FYNNEI. The junction had 12 bases not matched to a gene; V was cut back by 3 bases and J by 7 bases. CDR3 loop: CASSEWTGLLSQPQHF. The CDR3 coding sequence is TGTGCCAGCAGTGAGTGGACAGGACTTTTGAGCCAGCCCCAGCATTTT.

The chain links TRBV19 to TRBJ2-3; possible D gene TRBD1, 6 bases. V was clipped by 3 bases and J by 6 bases, with 19 bases between them. This CDR3 comprises 16 residues. Germline CDR1 and CDR2: LNHDA and SQIVND (reference sequence). This CDR3 reads CASSIFHRDLNDTQYF. The CDR3 bases are TGTGCCAGTAGTATCTTCCACAGGGATTTAAATGATACGCAGTATTTT.

This CDR3 is CASSPGQPSTDTQYF. The CDR3 bases are TGTGCCAGCTCACCTGGGCAGCCGAGCACAGATACGCAGTATTTT. V is TRBV18 and J is TRBJ2-3; D is unresolved. There are 15 residues in the CDR3. The V end lost 3 bases, the J end lost 0 bases, and 10 bases lay between the germline ends. Germline CDR1 KGHSH, CDR2 LQKENI.

The chain carries TRBV6-4 and TRBJ2-5; 10 bases fit TRBD2. Trimming at V came to 4 bases and at J to 5 bases, leaving 10 bases not matched to a gene. The CDR3 consists of 16 residues. The germline V gene has CDR1 MRHNA and CDR2 SNTAGT. CDR3 DNA sequence: TGTGCCAGCAGTGCCTTAGCGGGAGGTCAAAGGGAGACCCAGTACTTC. Encoded protein: CASSALAGGQRETQYF.

This chain joins TRBV27 and TRBJ1-6, with 8 nucleotides matching TRBD1. Per germline, CDR1 MNHEY and CDR2 SMNVEV (reference sequence). Trimming removed 3 bases from V and 7 bases from J; junction bases left unmatched: 2. This CDR3 comprises 14 residues. In DNA, the CDR3 is TGTGCCAGCAGTTTCGGACAGGGAAATTCACCCCTCCACTTT. It codes for CASSFGQGNSPLHF.